This T cell receptor (beta chain) was obtained from a study of CD8+ T cells in alopecia areata. General study points: For baseline CD8+ expansion, any link to response stays uncertain with one nonresponder. The study found tofacitinib significantly decreased scalp clonality and expanded CD8+ clones among the top 100.

On this clone: Its antigen remains unidentified.

Treatment given: oral pan-JAK inhibitor, 5-10 mg twice daily. Peripheral blood, together with lesional scalp punch biopsies, was collected from alopecia areata patients. Sorting of PBMCs yielded the CD4+ and CD8+ T cells. With 4 bases clipped from V and 4 bases from J, the junction kept 4 bases outside the gene matches. This CDR3 comprises 14 residues. Germline V gene sequence: CDR1 SGHDT, CDR2 YYEEEE. RNA extraction and reverse transcription yielded cDNA as sequencing template. The protocol was immunoSEQ multiplex PCR, while the TCRdb copy is restricted to in-frame clones and leaves out a portion. The sample lists approximately 160,000 clones; approximately 62% were seen once.

The V and J genes are TRBV5-6 and TRBJ1-2; TRBD1 aligns across 10 bases. The sequencing used CD4+ T cells sorted from blood, collected at week 24, from a patient treated with tofacitinib. The receptor was isolated from a human donor with alopecia areata. This CDR3 reads CASSMRQGAYGYTF. The CDR3 DNA sequence: TGTGCCAGCAGCATGAGACAGGGGGCCTATGGCTACACCTTC. Complete variable domain (other parts from reference TRBV5-6 and TRBJ1-2): DAGVTQSPTHLIKTRGQQVTLRCSPKSGHDTVSWYQQALGQGPQFIFQYYEEEERQRGNFPDRFSGHQFPNYSSELNVNALLLGDSALYLCASSMRQGAYGYTFGSGTRLTVV.